Below are 2 T cell receptor beta chains sequenced from a single sample in a study of T cells after posttransplantation cyclophosphamide. The protocol was immunoSEQ multiplex PCR, while the TCRdb copy is restricted to in-frame clones and leaves out a portion. The data show tens of thousands of clones, with none appearing a single time. The source material was PBMCs. The receptors shown here come from a woman aged 55 to 70 in good health, CMV-negative, and a related stem cell transplant donor.

There are many counts of this clone. This rearrangement joins TRBV10-3 to TRBJ1-1, with TRBD1 as a possible D gene (6 bases). Germline values: CDR1 ENHRY, CDR2 SYGVKD. V lost 3 bases and J 11 bases, leaving 13 bases between the germline ends. The CDR3 runs to 12 residues. The DNA of the CDR3 is TGTGCCATCAGTGAAACGGAGACAGGCGCTTTCTTT. This encodes CAISETETGAFF.

This clone has a count of ten or more. The chain uses TRBV25-1 and TRBJ2-5; tentative D call: TRBD2 (5 bases). Germline-derived CDR1 and CDR2 are MGHDK and SYGVNS. CDR3 length: 15 residues. Deletions cut 2 bases from V and 0 bases from J, with 10 bases between. CDR3 loop: CASSENTRYQETQYF. The CDR3 region has the DNA TGTGCCAGCAGTGAAAATACTAGGTACCAAGAGACCCAGTACTTC.